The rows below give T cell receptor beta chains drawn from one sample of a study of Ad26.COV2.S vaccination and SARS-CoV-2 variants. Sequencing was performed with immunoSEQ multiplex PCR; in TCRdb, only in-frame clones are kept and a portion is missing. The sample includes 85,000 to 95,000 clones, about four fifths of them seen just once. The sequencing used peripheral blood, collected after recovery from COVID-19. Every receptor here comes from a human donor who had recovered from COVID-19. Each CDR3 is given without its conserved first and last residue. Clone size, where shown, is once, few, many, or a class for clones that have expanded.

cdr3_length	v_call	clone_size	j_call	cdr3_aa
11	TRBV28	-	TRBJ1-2	ASSFQGVYGYT
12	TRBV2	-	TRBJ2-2	ASRRDRTTGELF
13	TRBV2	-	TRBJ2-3	ASSASGRGSDTQY
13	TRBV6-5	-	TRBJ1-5	ASRIREYSNQPQH
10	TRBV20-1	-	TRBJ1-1	SASPLNTEAF
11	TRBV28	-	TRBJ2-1	ASSLPGTGEQF
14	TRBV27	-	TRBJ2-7	ASSFRLAGISYEQY
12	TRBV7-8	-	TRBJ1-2	ASSSSTSSGGYT
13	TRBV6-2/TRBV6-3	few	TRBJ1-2	ASSPTGALYYGYT
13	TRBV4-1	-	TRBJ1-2	ASSQGDRGSDGYT
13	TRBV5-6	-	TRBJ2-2	ASSLQGANTGELF
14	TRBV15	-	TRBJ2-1	ATSRPSGPSYNEQF
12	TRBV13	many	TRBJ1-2	ASSLGRPEGGYT
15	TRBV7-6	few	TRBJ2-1	ASSLEGGGRLYNEQF
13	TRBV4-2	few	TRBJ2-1	ASSPQTQGGDEQF
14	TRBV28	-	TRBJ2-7	ASRRSRQLVIDEQY
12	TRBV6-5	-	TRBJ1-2	ASSYSGLAQGYT
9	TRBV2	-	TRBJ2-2	ASSDDSELF
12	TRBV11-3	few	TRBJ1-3	ASSSRFSGNTIY
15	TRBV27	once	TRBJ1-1	ASSTLRQGAGGSEAF
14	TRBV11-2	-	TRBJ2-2	ASSLVGGAVWRELF
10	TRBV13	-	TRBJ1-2	ASSLINYGYT
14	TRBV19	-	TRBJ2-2	ASSMGGGTTTGELF
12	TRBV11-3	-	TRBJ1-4	ASSLGGTNEKLF
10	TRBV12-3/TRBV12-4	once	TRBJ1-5	ASTVGHLPQH
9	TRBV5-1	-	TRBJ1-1	ASSLGSEAF
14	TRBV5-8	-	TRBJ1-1	ASSPSGTGANTEAF
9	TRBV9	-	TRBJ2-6	RVSGANVLT
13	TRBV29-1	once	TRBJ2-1	SVEAPGTVYNEQF
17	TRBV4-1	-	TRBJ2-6	ASSQWTSLGLSGANVLT
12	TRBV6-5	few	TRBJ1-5	ASSRTYSNQPQH
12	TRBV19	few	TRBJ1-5	ASSILDRNQPQH
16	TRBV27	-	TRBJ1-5	ASRPGTGGRHSNQPQH
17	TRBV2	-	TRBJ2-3	ASSEGLAGSLVVPDTQY
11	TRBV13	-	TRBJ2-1	ASSRGMGNEQF
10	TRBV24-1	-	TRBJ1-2	ATSDPGGGYT
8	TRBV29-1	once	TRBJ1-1	SAQNTEAF
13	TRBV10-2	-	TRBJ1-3	ASRGQASSGNTIY
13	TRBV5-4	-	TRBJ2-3	ASSLWARGTDTQY
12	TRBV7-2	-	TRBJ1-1	ASSLAGRNTEAF
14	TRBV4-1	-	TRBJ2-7	ASSHQGLATTYEQY
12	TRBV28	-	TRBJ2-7	ASSLVLEYYEQY
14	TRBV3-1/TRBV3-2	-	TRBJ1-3	ASSQVGIRGGNTIY
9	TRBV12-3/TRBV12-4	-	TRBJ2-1	ASSFGNEQF
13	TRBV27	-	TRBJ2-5	ASSFARGIQETQY
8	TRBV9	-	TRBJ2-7	ASGGALLH
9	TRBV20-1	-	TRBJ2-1	SVYGVNEQF
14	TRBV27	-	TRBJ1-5	ASKTRADYSNQPQH